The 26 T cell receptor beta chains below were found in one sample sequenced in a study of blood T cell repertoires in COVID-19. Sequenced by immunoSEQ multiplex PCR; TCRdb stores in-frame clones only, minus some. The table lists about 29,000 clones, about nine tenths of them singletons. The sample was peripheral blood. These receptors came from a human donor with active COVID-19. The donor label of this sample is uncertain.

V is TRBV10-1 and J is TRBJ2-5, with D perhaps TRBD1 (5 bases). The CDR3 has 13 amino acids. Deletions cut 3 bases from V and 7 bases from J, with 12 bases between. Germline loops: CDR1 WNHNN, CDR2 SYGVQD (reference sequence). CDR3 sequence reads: CASSEHVQGTQYF. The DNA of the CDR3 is TGCGCCAGCAGTGAACACGTGCAGGGGACCCAGTACTTC.

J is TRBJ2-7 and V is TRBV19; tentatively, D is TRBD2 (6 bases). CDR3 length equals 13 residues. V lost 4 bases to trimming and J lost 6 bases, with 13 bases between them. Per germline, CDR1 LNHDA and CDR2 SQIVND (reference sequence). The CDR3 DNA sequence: TGTGCCAGTAGTACGGGGGTGCTTGTCGAGCAGTACTTC. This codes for CASSTGVLVEQYF. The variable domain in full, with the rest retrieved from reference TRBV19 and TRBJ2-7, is DGGITQSPKYLFRKEGQNVTLSCEQNLNHDAMYWYRQDPGQGLRLIYYSQIVNDFQKGDIAEGYSVSREKKESFPLTVTSAQKNPTAFYLCASSTGVLVEQYFGPGTRLTVT.

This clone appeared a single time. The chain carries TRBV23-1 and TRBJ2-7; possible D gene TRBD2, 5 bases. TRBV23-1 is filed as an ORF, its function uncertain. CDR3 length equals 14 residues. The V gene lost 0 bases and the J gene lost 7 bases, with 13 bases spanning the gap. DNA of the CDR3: TGCGCCAGCAGTCAATCTTGGGGAGCTTGGGAGCAGTACTTC. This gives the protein CASSQSWGAWEQYF.

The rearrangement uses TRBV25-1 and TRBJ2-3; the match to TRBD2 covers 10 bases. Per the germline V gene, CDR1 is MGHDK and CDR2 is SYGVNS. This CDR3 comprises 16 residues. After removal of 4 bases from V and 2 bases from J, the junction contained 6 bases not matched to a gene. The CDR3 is CASSGLSGGTTDTQYF. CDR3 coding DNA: TGTGCCAGCAGTGGGCTTAGCGGGGGGACCACAGATACGCAGTATTTT. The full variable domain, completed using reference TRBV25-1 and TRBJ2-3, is EADIYQTPRYLVIGTGKKITLECSQTMGHDKMYWYQQDPGMELHLIHYSYGVNSTEKGDLSSESTVSRIRTEHFPLTLESARPSHTSQYLCASSGLSGGTTDTQYFGPGTRLTVL.

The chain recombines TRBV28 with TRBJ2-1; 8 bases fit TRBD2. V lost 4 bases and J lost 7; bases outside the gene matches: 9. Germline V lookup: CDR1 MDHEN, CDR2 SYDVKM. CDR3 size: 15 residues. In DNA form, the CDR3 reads TGTGCCAGCAGTTCCCCGGGAGGGCCAGGGAATGAGCAGTTCTTC. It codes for CASSSPGGPGNEQFF.

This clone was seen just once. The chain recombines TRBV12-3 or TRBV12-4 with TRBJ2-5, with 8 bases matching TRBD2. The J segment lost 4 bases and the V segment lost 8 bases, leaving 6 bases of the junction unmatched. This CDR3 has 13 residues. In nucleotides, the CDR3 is TGTGCCAGCCTTGGGACTAGGGGAGAGACCCAGTACTTC. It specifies CASLGTRGETQYF.

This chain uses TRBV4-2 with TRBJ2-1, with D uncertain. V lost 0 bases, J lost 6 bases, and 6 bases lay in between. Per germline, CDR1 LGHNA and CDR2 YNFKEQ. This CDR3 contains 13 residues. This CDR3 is CASSQDGGNEQFF. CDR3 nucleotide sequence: TGTGCCAGCAGCCAAGATGGCGGCAATGAGCAGTTCTTC.

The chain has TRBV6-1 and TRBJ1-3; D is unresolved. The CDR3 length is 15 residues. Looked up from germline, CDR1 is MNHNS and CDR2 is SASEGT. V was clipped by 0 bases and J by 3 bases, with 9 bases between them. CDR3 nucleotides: TGTGCCAGCAGTGAAGCGCTGCTAGGTGGAAACACCATATATTTT. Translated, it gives CASSEALLGGNTIYF.

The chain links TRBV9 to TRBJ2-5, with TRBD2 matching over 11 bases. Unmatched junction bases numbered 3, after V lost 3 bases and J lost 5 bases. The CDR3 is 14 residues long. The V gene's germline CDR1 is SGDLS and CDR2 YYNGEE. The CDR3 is CASSGTSGYETQYF. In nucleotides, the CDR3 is TGTGCCAGCAGCGGGACTAGCGGGTATGAGACCCAGTACTTC.

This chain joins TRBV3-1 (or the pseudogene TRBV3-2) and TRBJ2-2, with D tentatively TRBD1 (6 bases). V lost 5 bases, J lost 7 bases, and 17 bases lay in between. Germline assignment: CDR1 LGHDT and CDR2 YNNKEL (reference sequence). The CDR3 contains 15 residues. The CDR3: CASSVVRGGSGELFF. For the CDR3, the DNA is TGTGCCAGCAGCGTGGTTAGAGGGGGAAGCGGGGAGCTGTTTTTT.

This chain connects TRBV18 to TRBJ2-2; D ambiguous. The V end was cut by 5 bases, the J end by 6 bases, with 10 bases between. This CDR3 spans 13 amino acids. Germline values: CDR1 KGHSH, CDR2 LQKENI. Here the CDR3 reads CASSSTSAGELFF. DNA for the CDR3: TGTGCCAGCTCATCAACCAGTGCCGGGGAGCTGTTTTTT.

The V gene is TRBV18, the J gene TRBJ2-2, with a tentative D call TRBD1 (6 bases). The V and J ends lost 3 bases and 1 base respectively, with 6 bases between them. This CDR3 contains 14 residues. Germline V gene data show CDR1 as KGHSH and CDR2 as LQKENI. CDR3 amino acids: CASSPTGNTGELFF. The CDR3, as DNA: TGTGCCAGCTCACCGACAGGGAACACCGGGGAGCTGTTTTTT. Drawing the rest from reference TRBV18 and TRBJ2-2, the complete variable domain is NAGVMQNPRHLVRRRGQEARLRCSPMKGHSHVYWYRQLPEEGLKFMVYLQKENIIDESGMPKERFSAEFPKEGPSILRIQQVVRGDSAAYFCASSPTGNTGELFFGEGSRLTVL.

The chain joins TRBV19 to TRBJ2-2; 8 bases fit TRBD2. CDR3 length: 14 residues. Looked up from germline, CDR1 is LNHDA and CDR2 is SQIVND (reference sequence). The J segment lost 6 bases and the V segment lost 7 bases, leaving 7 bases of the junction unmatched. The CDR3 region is CASMFREGPGELFF. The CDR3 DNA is TGTGCCAGTATGTTTCGGGAGGGCCCCGGGGAGCTGTTTTTT.

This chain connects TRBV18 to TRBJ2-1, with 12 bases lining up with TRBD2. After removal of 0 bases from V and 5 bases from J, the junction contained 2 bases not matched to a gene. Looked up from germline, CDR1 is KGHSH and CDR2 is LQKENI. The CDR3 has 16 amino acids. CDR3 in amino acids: CASSPPGTSGHNEQFF. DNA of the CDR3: TGTGCCAGCTCACCACCCGGGACTAGCGGGCACAATGAGCAGTTCTTC.

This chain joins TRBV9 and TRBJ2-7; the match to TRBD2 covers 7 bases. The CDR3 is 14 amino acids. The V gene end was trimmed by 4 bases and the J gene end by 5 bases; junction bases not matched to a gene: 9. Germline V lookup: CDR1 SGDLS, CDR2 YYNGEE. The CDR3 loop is CASSPRAGDDEQYF. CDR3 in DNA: TGTGCCAGCAGCCCCAGGGCGGGGGACGACGAGCAGTACTTC.

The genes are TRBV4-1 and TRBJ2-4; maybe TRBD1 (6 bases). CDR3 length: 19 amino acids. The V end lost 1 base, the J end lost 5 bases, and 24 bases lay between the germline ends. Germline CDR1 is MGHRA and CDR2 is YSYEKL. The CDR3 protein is CASSQADITIRRGENIQYF. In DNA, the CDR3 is TGCGCCAGCAGCCAAGCGGATATCACTATACGCAGGGGTGAAAACATTCAGTACTTC.

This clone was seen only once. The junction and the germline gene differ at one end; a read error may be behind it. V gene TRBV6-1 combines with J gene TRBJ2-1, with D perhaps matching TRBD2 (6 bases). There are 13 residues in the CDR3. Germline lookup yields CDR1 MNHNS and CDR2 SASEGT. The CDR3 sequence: CASSEVTPGGQFF. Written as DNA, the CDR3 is TGTGCCAGCAGCGAAGTAACACCCGGGGGGCAGTTCTTC.

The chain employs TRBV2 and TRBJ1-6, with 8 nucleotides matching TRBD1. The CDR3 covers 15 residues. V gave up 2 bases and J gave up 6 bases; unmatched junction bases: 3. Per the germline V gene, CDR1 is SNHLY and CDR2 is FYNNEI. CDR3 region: CASSEQGARNSPLHF. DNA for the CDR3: TGTGCCAGCAGTGAACAGGGGGCGCGTAATTCACCCCTCCACTTT.

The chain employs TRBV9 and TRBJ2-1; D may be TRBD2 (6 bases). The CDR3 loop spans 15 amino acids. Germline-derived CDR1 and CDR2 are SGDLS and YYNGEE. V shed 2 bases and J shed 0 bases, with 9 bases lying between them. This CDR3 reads CASSVRGISYNEQFF. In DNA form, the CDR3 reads TGTGCCAGCAGCGTCCGCGGGATCTCCTACAATGAGCAGTTCTTC.

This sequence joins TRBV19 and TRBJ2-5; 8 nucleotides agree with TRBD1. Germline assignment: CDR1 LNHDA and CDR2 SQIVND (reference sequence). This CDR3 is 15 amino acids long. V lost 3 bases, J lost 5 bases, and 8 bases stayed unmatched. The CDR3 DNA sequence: TGTGCCAGTAGTATTCTCGCAGGGGGCTTTGAGACCCAGTACTTC. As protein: CASSILAGGFETQYF.

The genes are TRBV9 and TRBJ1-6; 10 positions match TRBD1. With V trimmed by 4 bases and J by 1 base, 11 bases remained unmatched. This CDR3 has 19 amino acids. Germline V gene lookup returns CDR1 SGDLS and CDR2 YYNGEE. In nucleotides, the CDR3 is TGTGCCAGCAGCTTTACGACAGGGGGCGCGGGATCCTATAATTCACCCCTCCACTTT. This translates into CASSFTTGGAGSYNSPLHF.

The CDR3 bases are TGTGCCAGCAGCTGGGGACAGGGGGACAATCAGCCCCAGCATTTT. It yields the protein CASSWGQGDNQPQHF. The chain couples TRBV5-5 to TRBJ1-5, with TRBD1 identical over 11 bases. The CDR3 sequence is 15 residues long. The V and J ends lost 3 bases and 3 bases, in that order; junction bases with no gene match: 2. Germline V gene lookup returns CDR1 SGHKS and CDR2 YYEKEE (reference sequence).

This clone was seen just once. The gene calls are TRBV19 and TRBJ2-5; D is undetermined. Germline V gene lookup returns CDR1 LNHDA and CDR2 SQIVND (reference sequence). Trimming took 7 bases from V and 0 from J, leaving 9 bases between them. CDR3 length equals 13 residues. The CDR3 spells CASKSEYQETQYF. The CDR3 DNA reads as TGTGCCAGTAAATCGGAGTACCAAGAGACCCAGTACTTC.

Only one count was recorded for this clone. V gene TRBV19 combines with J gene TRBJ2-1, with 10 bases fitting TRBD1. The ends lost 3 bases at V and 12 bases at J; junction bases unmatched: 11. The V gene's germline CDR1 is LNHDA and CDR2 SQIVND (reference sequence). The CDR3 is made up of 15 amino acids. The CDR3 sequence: CASSMGQGTITVQFF. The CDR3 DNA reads TGTGCCAGTAGTATGGGACAGGGGACTATTACGGTGCAGTTCTTC.

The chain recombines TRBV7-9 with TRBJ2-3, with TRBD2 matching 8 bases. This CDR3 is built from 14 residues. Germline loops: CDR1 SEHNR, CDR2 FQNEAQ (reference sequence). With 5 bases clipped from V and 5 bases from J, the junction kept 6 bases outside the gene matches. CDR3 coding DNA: TGTGCCAGCAGCCGGGAGGGTTCGAAAGATACGCAGTATTTT. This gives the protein CASSREGSKDTQYF.

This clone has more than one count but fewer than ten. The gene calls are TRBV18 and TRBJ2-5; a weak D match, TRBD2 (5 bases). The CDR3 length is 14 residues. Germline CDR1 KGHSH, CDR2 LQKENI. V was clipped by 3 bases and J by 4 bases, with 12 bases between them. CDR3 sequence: CASSPDKEGETQYF. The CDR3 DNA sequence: TGTGCCAGCTCACCCGACAAAGAGGGAGAGACCCAGTACTTC.